The 22 T cell receptor beta chains listed next were all sequenced from one sample in a study of T cell changes during pregnancy in multiple sclerosis. Sequencing was performed with immunoSEQ multiplex PCR; in TCRdb, only in-frame clones are kept and a portion is missing. The data contain 90,000 or so clones, approximately 93% of them singletons. This sample comprised peripheral blood, obtained after pregnancy. Every receptor here comes from a female donor in good health, enrolled as a control in a pregnancy study.

This clone was seen a single time. The chain joins TRBV20-1 to TRBJ2-5, with no clear D. Germline assignment: CDR1 DFQATT and CDR2 SNEGSKA (reference sequence). V lost 8 bases and J 1 base, leaving 8 bases between the germline ends. The length of the CDR3 is 11 residues. The CDR3, as DNA: TGCAGTCGGCAGGCCCAAGAGACCCAGTACTTC. Translated: CSRQAQETQYF.

This clone has only one observation. The J gene is TRBJ2-7, the V gene TRBV7-2; possible D gene TRBD1, 5 bases. CDR3 size: 16 residues. The V gene lost 5 bases and the J gene lost 0 bases, with 17 bases spanning the gap. Germline CDR1 reads SGHTA; CDR2 reads FQGNSA. CDR3: CASSRSTGLSSYEQYF. The CDR3 bases are TGTGCCAGCAGCCGAAGTACAGGTTTGAGCTCCTACGAGCAGTACTTC.

CDR3 region: CASSEQGWEYEQYF. The CDR3 DNA follows: TGTGCCAGCAGTGAGCAGGGTTGGGAATACGAGCAGTACTTC. The rearrangement uses TRBV25-1 and TRBJ2-7, with TRBD1 as a possible D gene (5 bases). The length of the CDR3 is 14 residues. V was shortened by 3 bases and J by 4 bases, with 13 bases between the two germline ends. Germline V gene lookup returns CDR1 MGHDK and CDR2 SYGVNS.

The chain uses TRBV6-6 and TRBJ1-1; no definite D call. Germline V CDR1 and CDR2: MNHNY, SVGAGI (reference sequence). The CDR3 extends over 15 amino acids. Trimming took off 4 bases at V and 0 bases at J, with 12 bases between the two ends. The DNA of the CDR3 is TGTGCCAGCAGTTCCCTGACGGGTCTGAACACTGAAGCTTTCTTT. The encoded protein is CASSSLTGLNTEAFF.

J is TRBJ1-2 and V is TRBV7-9; the D gene is possibly TRBD1 (6 bases). The germline CDR1 and CDR2 sequences are SEHNR and FQNEAQ (reference sequence). V lost 2 bases to trimming and J lost 4 bases, with 17 bases between them. The CDR3 sequence is 16 residues long. The CDR3 DNA sequence: TGTGCCAGCAGCTTACCCCAACAGGGTTTAGGCTATGGCTACACCTTC. Its translation: CASSLPQQGLGYGYTF.

The V and J genes are TRBV2 and TRBJ2-1, with D tentatively TRBD2 (5 bases). This CDR3 is 16 amino acids long. Germline CDR1 reads SNHLY; CDR2 reads FYNNEI. Trimming removed 5 bases at V and 4 bases at J, with 18 bases between. CDR3 nucleotide sequence: TGTGCCAGCAGTCCCAGTGGTAGAGGGAAATACAATGAGCAGTTCTTC. Its translation is CASSPSGRGKYNEQFF.

This rearrangement joins TRBV7-2 to TRBJ2-7; TRBD2 is a possible D gene (6 bases). The CDR3 runs to 15 residues. Trimming pared 1 base from V and 6 bases from J, leaving 16 bases between. Per the germline V gene, CDR1 is SGHTA and CDR2 is FQGNSA. Here the CDR3 reads CASSLVGGTKAEQYF. Written as DNA, the CDR3 is TGTGCCAGCAGCTTAGTTGGAGGGACGAAGGCCGAGCAGTACTTC.

The chain recombines TRBV18 with TRBJ2-1, with a weak D call TRBD2 (6 bases). There are 13 residues in the CDR3. Trimming removed 6 bases at V and 8 bases at J, with 14 bases between. CDR1 and CDR2 from the germline V gene are KGHSH and LQKENI. Here the CDR3 DNA reads TGTGCCAGCTCCCCGGGCGGGGCCGATGAGCAGTTCTTC. It specifies CASSPGGADEQFF.

A remark on this clone: Other DNA sequences in this sample translate to the same CDR3. The V gene is TRBV15, the J gene TRBJ1-4; no firm D call. Germline CDR1 and CDR2: LNHNV and YYDKDF (reference sequence). This CDR3 has 13 residues. V was pared by 1 base and J by 4 bases, with 4 bases between. CDR3 sequence reads: CATSRALNEKLFF. The CDR3 DNA follows: TGTGCCACCAGCAGAGCCCTTAATGAAAAACTGTTTTTT.

This sequence joins TRBV30 and TRBJ2-3, with D possibly matching TRBD1 (5 bases). Germline V lookup: CDR1 GTSNPN, CDR2 SVGIG (reference sequence). CDR3 length: 16 residues. Trimming stripped 7 bases from V and 2 bases from J, with 22 bases between. The CDR3 nucleotides are TGTGCCTTTTTACCTTTTAGGGGATCGAACACAGATACGCAGTATTTT. Amino acid sequence: CAFLPFRGSNTDTQYF.

This clone has just a few counts. In DNA form, the CDR3 reads TGTGCCAGCAGCCGGCCCGGGGGGAATGGCTACACCTTC. It codes for CASSRPGGNGYTF. The chain is built from TRBV7-9 and TRBJ1-2; perhaps TRBD1 as D (5 bases). Germline V gene lookup returns CDR1 SEHNR and CDR2 FQNEAQ (reference sequence). The CDR3 spans 13 residues. The V gene lost 5 bases and the J gene lost 6 bases, with 13 bases spanning the gap.

J is TRBJ2-7 and V is TRBV27, with 7 positions matching TRBD2. The CDR3 runs 14 residues. Germline CDR1 is MNHEY and CDR2 is SMNVEV (reference sequence). The V and J ends lost 2 bases and 2 bases, in that order; junction bases with no gene match: 3. DNA of the CDR3: TGTGCCAGCAGTTTAGCGGGAGCTGCCTACGAGCAGTACTTC. This sequence encodes CASSLAGAAYEQYF.

About this clone itself: At one end, the junction sequence differs from germline, possibly due to a read error. The gene calls are TRBV7-7 and TRBJ2-4, with D perhaps matching TRBD1 (5 bases). The CDR3 loop spans 14 amino acids. Germline CDR1 and CDR2: SSHAT and FNYEAQ (reference sequence). CDR3 DNA sequence: TGTGCTAGCAGACGACAGTTAGCCAAAAACATTCAGTACTTC. Translation gives CASRRQLAKNIQYF.

The V gene is TRBV28, the J gene TRBJ1-5; 7 bases align to TRBD1. V gave up 4 bases and J gave up 1 base; unmatched junction bases: 7. The CDR3 is made up of 16 amino acids. Germline-derived CDR1 and CDR2 are MDHEN and SYDVKM. In nucleotides, the CDR3 is TGTGCCAGCAGTTCACAGGGGAGGTTCAGCAATCAGCCCCAGCATTTT. Amino acid sequence: CASSSQGRFSNQPQHF.

V is TRBV19 and J is TRBJ2-1; 7 bases fit TRBD2. The CDR3 totals 15 residues. V lost 6 bases and J lost 2; bases outside the gene matches: 7. The germline V gene encodes CDR1 LNHDA and CDR2 SQIVND (reference sequence). CDR3 in amino acids: CASSLAGEAYNEQFF. CDR3 DNA sequence: TGTGCCAGTAGCTTGGCGGGAGAGGCCTACAATGAGCAGTTCTTC.

The gene calls are TRBV27 and TRBJ2-5; TRBD1 matches at 7 bases. This CDR3 region has 16 residues. The V gene end was trimmed by 6 bases and the J gene end by 2 bases; junction bases not matched to a gene: 12. In germline, CDR1 is MNHEY, CDR2 SMNVEV (reference sequence). DNA of the CDR3: TGTGCCAGCAGATTGGGCCCCGGGACAGATCAAGAGACCCAGTACTTC. Translation: CASRLGPGTDQETQYF.

V gene TRBV11-3 combines with J gene TRBJ2-2; a weak D match, TRBD2 (6 bases). The V gene's germline CDR1 is SGHNT and CDR2 YENEEA. V shed 0 bases and J shed 2 bases, with 7 bases lying between them. The CDR3 is made up of 15 amino acids. The CDR3 spells CASSLDGTNTGELFF. CDR3 nucleotide sequence: TGTGCCAGCAGCTTAGATGGGACTAACACCGGGGAGCTGTTTTTT.

The genes are TRBV13 and TRBJ2-6; no definite D call. The CDR3 runs 15 residues. Per germline, CDR1 PRHDT and CDR2 FYEKMQ (reference sequence). V lost 9 bases to trimming and J lost 4 bases, with 16 bases between them. CDR3 coding DNA: TGTGCCAGTGCCCCCATCGGCGGAGGGGCCAACGTCCTGACTTTC. Translating gives CASAPIGGGANVLTF.

The chain uses TRBV25-1 and TRBJ1-1, with 8 bases lining up with TRBD1. This CDR3 is 14 amino acids long. Losses at the gene ends were 5 bases for V and 6 bases for J; bases not matched to a gene: 8. Germline V CDR1 and CDR2: MGHDK, SYGVNS. The CDR3 region is CASSFRQGNSEAFF. CDR3 nucleotides: TGTGCCAGCAGTTTTAGACAGGGGAATTCTGAAGCTTTCTTT.

The V call is TRBV28, the J call TRBJ2-6; D not certain. V was clipped by 6 bases and J by 0 bases, with 9 bases between them. The CDR3 covers 15 residues. Germline V CDR1 and CDR2: MDHEN, SYDVKM. In DNA, the CDR3 is TGTGCCAGCAGCAAAACCAGCTCTGGGGCCAACGTCCTGACTTTC. Translated: CASSKTSSGANVLTF.

The CDR3 DNA reads as TGTGCCAGCAGCGTAACTAGCGGGAGCACAGATACGCAGTATTTT. This translates into CASSVTSGSTDTQYF. V usage is TRBV9 and J usage is TRBJ2-3; 9 bases are a match to TRBD2. From germline, CDR1 is SGDLS and CDR2 YYNGEE. J lost 0 bases, V lost 1 base, and 0 bases had no gene match. There are 15 residues in the CDR3.

The V gene is TRBV9, the J gene TRBJ1-1; possibly TRBD1 for D (6 bases). The CDR3 has 12 residues. With 0 bases removed from V and 11 bases from J, the gap between germline ends came to 11 bases. The germline V gene encodes CDR1 SGDLS and CDR2 YYNGEE. The CDR3 here is CASSVGPGEAFF. CDR3 coding DNA: TGTGCCAGCAGCGTAGGTCCAGGGGAGGCTTTCTTT. The full variable domain, rest sourced from reference TRBV9 and TRBJ1-1, is DSGVTQTPKHLITATGQRVTLRCSPRSGDLSVYWYQQSLDQGLQFLIQYYNGEERAKGNILERFSAQQFPDLHSELNLSSLELGDSALYFCASSVGPGEAFFGQGTRLTVV.